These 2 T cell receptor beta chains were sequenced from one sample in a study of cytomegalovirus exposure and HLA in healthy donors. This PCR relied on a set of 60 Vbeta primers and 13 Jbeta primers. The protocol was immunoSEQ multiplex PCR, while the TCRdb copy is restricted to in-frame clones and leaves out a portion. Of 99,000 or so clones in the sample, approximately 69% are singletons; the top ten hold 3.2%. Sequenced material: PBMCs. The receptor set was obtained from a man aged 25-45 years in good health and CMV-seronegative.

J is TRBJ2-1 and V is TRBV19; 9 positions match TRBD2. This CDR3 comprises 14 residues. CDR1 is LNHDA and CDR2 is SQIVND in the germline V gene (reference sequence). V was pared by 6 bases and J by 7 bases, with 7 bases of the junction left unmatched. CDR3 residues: CASSRGGRANEQFF. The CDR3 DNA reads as TGTGCCAGTAGCCGGGGCGGGAGGGCGAATGAGCAGTTCTTC.

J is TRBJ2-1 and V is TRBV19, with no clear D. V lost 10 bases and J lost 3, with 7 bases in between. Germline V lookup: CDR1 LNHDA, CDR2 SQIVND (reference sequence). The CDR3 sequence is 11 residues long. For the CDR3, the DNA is TGTGCCACCGTTTACTACAATGAGCAGTTCTTC. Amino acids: CATVYYNEQFF.